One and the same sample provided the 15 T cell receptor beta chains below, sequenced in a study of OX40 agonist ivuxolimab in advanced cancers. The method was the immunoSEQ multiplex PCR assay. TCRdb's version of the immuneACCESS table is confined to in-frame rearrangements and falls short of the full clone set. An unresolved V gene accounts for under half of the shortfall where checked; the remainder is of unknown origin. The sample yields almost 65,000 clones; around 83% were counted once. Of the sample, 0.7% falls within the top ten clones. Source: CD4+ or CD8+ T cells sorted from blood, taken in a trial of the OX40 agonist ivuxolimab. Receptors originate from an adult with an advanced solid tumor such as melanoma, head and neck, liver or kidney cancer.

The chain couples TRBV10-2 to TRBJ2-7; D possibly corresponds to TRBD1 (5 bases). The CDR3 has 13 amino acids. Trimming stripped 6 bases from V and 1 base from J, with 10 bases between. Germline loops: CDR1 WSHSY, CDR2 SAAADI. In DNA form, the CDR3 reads TGCGCCAGCAGCGCAGGGTGGTCCTACGAGCAGTACTTC. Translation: CASSAGWSYEQYF.

The CDR3 is CASSLARLDTEAFF. DNA of the CDR3: TGCGCCAGCAGCTTGGCCCGGTTAGACACTGAAGCTTTCTTT. The chain carries TRBV5-1 and TRBJ1-1; D is unresolved. Trimming removed 0 bases at V and 3 bases at J, with 9 bases between. Germline-derived CDR1 and CDR2 are SGHRS and YFSETQ. There are 14 residues in the CDR3.

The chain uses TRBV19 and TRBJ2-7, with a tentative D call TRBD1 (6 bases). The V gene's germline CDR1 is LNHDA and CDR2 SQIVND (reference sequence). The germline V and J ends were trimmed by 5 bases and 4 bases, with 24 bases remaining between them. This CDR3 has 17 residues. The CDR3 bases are TGTGCCAGTAGTGAGAATCCAATCGGGACATACCCTTACGAGCAGTACTTC. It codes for CASSENPIGTYPYEQYF. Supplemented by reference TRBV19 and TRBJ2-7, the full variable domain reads DGGITQSPKYLFRKEGQNVTLSCEQNLNHDAMYWYRQDPGQGLRLIYYSQIVNDFQKGDIAEGYSVSREKKESFPLTVTSAQKNPTAFYLCASSENPIGTYPYEQYFGPGTRLTVT.

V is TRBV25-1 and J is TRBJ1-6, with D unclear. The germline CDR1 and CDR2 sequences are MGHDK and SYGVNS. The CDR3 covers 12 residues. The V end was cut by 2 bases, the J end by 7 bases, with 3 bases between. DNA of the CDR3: TGTGCCAGCAGTGAACAAAATTCACCCCTCCACTTT. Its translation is CASSEQNSPLHF. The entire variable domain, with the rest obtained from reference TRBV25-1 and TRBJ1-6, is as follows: EADIYQTPRYLVIGTGKKITLECSQTMGHDKMYWYQQDPGMELHLIHYSYGVNSTEKGDLSSESTVSRIRTEHFPLTLESARPSHTSQYLCASSEQNSPLHFGNGTRLTVT.

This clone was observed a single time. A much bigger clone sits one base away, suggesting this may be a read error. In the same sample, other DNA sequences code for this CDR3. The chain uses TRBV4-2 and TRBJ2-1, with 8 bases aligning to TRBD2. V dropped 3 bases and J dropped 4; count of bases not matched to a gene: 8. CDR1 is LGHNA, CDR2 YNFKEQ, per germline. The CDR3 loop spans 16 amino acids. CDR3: CASSQVGGGPYNEQFF. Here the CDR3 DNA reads TGTGCCAGCAGCCAGGTGGGCGGGGGGCCTTACAATGAGCAGTTCTTC.

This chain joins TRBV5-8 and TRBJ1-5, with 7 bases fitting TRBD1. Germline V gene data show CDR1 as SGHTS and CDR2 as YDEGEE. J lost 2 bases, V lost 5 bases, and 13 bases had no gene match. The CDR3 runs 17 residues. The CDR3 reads CASSPRNNRGGNQPQHF. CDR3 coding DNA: TGTGCCAGCAGTCCTCGAAACAACAGGGGAGGCAATCAGCCCCAGCATTTT. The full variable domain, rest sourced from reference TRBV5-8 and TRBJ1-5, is EAGVTQSPTHLIKTRGQQATLRCSPISGHTSVYWYQQALGLGLQFLLWYDEGEERNRGNFPPRFSGRQFPNYSSELNVNALELEDSALYLCASSPRNNRGGNQPQHFGDGTRLSIL.

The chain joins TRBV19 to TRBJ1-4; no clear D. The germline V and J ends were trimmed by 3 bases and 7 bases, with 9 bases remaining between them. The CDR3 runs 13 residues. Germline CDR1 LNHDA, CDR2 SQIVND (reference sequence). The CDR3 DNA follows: TGTGCCAGTAGTATGGGCAGCCTTGAAAAACTGTTTTTT. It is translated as CASSMGSLEKLFF. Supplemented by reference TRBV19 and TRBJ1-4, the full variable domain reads DGGITQSPKYLFRKEGQNVTLSCEQNLNHDAMYWYRQDPGQGLRLIYYSQIVNDFQKGDIAEGYSVSREKKESFPLTVTSAQKNPTAFYLCASSMGSLEKLFFGSGTQLSVL.

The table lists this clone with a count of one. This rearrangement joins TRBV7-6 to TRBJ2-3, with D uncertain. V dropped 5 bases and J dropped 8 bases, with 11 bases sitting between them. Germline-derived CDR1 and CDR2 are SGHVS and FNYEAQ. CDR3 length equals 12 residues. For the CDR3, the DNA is TGTGCCAGCAGCGTCCCCTCCCTTACGCAGTATTTT. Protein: CASSVPSLTQYF.

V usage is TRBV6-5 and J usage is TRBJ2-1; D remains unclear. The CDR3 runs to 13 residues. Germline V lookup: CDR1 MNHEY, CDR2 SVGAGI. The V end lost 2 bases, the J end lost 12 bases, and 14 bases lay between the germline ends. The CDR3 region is CASSYTDPPGQFF. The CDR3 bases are TGTGCCAGCAGTTACACAGACCCACCCGGGCAGTTCTTC.

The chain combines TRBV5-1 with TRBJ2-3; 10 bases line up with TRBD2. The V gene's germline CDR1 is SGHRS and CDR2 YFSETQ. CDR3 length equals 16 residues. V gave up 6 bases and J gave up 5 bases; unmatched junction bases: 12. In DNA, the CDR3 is TGCGCCAGCACCCCCCTACAGCGGGGGGGAAGAGATACGCAGTATTTT. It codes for CASTPLQRGGRDTQYF.

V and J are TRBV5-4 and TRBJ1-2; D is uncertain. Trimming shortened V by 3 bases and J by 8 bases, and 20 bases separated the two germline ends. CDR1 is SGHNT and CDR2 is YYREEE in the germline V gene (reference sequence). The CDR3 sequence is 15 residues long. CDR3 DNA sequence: TGTGCCAGCAGCTCTCCAACGACGCGAGTGCCGGGCTACACCTTC. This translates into CASSSPTTRVPGYTF. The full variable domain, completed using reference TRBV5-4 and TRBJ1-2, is ETGVTQSPTHLIKTRGQQVTLRCSSQSGHNTVSWYQQALGQGPQFIFQYYREEENGRGNFPPRFSGLQFPNYSSELNVNALELDDSALYLCASSSPTTRVPGYTFGSGTRLTVV.

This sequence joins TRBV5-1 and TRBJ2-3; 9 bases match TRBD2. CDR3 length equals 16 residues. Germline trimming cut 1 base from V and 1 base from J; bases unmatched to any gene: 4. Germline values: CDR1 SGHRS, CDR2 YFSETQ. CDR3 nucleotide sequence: TGCGCCAGCAGCTTGTGGCCTAGCGGGGGCACAGATACGCAGTATTTT. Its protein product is CASSLWPSGGTDTQYF.

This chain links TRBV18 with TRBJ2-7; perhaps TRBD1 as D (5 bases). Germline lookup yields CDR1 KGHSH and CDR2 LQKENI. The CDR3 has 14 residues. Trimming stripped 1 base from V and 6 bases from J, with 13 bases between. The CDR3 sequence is CASSPLKDTGEQYF. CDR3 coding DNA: TGTGCCAGCTCACCACTCAAGGACACGGGCGAGCAGTACTTC.

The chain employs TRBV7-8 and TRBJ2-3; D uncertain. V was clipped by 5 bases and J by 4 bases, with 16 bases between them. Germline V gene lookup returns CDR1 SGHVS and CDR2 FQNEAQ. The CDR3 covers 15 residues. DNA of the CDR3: TGTGCCAGCAGCCGCGGTGTGCTAGAAGCAGATACGCAGTATTTT. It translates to CASSRGVLEADTQYF. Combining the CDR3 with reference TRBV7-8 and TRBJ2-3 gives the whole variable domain GAGVSQSPRYKVAKRGQDVALRCDPISGHVSLFWYQQALGQGPEFLTYFQNEAQLDKSGLPSDRFFAERPEGSVSTLKIQRTQQEDSAVYLCASSRGVLEADTQYFGPGTRLTVL.

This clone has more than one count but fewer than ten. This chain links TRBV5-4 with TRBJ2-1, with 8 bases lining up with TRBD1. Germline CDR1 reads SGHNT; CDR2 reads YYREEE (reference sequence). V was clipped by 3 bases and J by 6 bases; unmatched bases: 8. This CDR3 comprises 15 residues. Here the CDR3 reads CASSSRDRLANEQFF. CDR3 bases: TGTGCCAGCAGCTCCCGGGACAGGTTGGCCAATGAGCAGTTCTTC.